This TCR beta chain was recovered during a study of cytomegalovirus exposure and HLA in healthy donors. Comment on this clone: Its antigen is currently unknown.

The PCR employed 60 Vbeta primers together with 13 Jbeta primers. Repertoires were generated with immunoSEQ multiplex PCR, while TCRdb's copy carries only in-frame clones and drops some. The repertoire holds over 95,000 clones, about 70% seen once, with around 2% in the top ten. The CDR3 consists of 16 residues. Trimming shortened V by 5 bases and J by 2 bases, and 18 bases separated the two germline ends. The germline V gene has CDR1 LNHDA and CDR2 SQIVND (reference sequence). Study findings and constraints: Looking again later, the authors saw that most CMV-associated TCR beta chains seemed HLA-restricted.

This TCR was recovered from a human donor in good health. The chain links TRBV19 to TRBJ2-5; maybe TRBD2 (7 bases). The sequencing sample was made of PBMCs. CDR3 amino acids: CASSYRGGATQETQYF. For the CDR3, the DNA is TGTGCCAGTAGTTACCGTGGGGGGGCAACTCAAGAGACCCAGTACTTC.